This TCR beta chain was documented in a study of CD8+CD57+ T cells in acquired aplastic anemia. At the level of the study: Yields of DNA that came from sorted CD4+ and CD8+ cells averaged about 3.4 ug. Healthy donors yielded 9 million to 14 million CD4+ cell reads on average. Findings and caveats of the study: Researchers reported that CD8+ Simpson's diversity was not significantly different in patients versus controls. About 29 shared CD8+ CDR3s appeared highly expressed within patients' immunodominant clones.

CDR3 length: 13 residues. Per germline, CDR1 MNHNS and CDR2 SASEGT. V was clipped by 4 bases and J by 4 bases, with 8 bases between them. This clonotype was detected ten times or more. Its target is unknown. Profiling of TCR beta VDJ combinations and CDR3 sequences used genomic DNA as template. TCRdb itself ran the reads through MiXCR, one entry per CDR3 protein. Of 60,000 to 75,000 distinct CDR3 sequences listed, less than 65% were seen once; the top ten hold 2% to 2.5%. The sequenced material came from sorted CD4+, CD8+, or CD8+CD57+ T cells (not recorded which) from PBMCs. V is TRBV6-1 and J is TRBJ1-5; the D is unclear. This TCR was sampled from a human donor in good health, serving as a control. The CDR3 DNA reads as TGTGCCAGCAGTGCTTTGGGGAATCAGCCCCAGCATTTT. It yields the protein CASSALGNQPQHF.